The entry below describes one T cell receptor beta chain. No antigen is known for it. Treatment: about 20 received Ad26.COV2.S at low or high dose, single or two shots; about 5 received placebo; per-sample allocation not given. Collection of samples fell on day 63 after the first vaccine or placebo injection. This Boston cohort included adults aged 18-55 years. These data originate in a study of Ad26.COV2.S vaccination and SARS-CoV-2 variants. Study-level points and caveats: After vaccination, substantial breadth of spike-specific CD8+ and CD4+ responses was reported. Those who received the vaccine showed greater spike-specific TCR breadth than those given placebo.

Some clones are missing from TCRdb's copy, which holds only in-frame ones; the method was immunoSEQ multiplex PCR. The sample lists 300,000 to 500,000 clones, around 85% occurring once. The CDR3 runs to 16 residues. Germline V gene data show CDR1 as SGHNT and CDR2 as YYREEE (reference sequence). J lost 4 bases, V lost 3 bases, and 11 bases had no gene match. The chain carries TRBV5-4 and TRBJ2-3, with 7 bases aligning to TRBD2. The source was peripheral blood, collected in a trial of Ad26.COV2.S vaccine versus placebo. The receptor comes from a person aged 18 to 65 who received the Ad26.COV2.S COVID-19 vaccine or a placebo. This CDR3 is CASSSMTSRQADTQYF. The CDR3 DNA sequence: TGTGCCAGCAGCTCGATGACTAGCAGGCAAGCAGATACGCAGTATTTT.